The clone carrying this T cell receptor beta chain was seen more than once but under ten times. What it recognizes is unknown. The PCR had 60 Vbeta and 13 Jbeta primers. Only in-frame clones appear in the TCRdb table, and some are missing; sequencing was by immunoSEQ multiplex PCR. Of approximately 130,000 clones listed, around 78% were seen once; the top ten hold over 1.5%. Donors showed nominal health when sampled, although they likely had unrecorded immune exposures. The sample originates from a study of cytomegalovirus exposure and HLA in healthy donors. Study background: The 110 million or so unique TCR beta sequences, from roughly 170 million T cells, were found by an earlier analysis.

Study-wide points: Because they were indistinguishable, some V segments, including TRBV6-2 and TRBV6-3, were excluded.

The CDR3 length is 13 residues. Germline-derived CDR1 and CDR2 are LNHNV and YYDKDF (reference sequence). V shed 5 bases and J 6 bases; nucleotides not matched to a gene: 0. This clonotype was obtained from a woman aged 45-59 years in good health and CMV-seronegative. The sample consisted of PBMCs. The chain has TRBV15 and TRBJ2-7, with 14 bases that match TRBD2. CDR3 in amino acids: CATSGLAGGEQYV. Written as DNA, the CDR3 is TGTGCCACCAGCGGACTAGCGGGAGGCGAGCAGTACGTC.